Listed below are T cell receptor beta chains from one sample, sequenced in a study of cytomegalovirus exposure and HLA in healthy donors. The table came from immunoSEQ multiplex PCR; TCRdb's copy has only in-frame clones and leaves some out. The sample includes under 90,000 clones, around two thirds of them seen just once. The sequencing input was PBMCs. These receptors were collected from a woman between 50 and 59 years old in good health and CMV-seropositive. The CDR3 runs from the conserved cysteine through the conserved F or W. The order of the fields is V gene, J gene, D gene, clone size, CDR3 DNA, CDR3 protein. The D gene is left open where the match is weak. The size of a clone is reported for some rows only, either as once, few or many, or as a class for expanded clones.

v_call: TRBV2; j_call: TRBJ1-5; d_call: -; clone_size: -; cdr3_nt: TGTGCCAGCAATTGGGACTCCGCTAGCAATCAGCCCCAGCATTTT; cdr3_aa: CASNWDSASNQPQHF
v_call: TRBV6-1; j_call: TRBJ2-4; d_call: TRBD1; clone_size: -; cdr3_nt: TGTGCCAGCAGTGACGGGACAGGGAAAAACATTCAGTACTTC; cdr3_aa: CASSDGTGKNIQYF
v_call: TRBV4-1; j_call: TRBJ2-7; d_call: TRBD2; clone_size: -; cdr3_nt: TGCGCCAGCAGCCAAGAAAACCTAGCGGGGGTCTCCTACGAGCAGTACTTC; cdr3_aa: CASSQENLAGVSYEQYF
v_call: TRBV6-6; j_call: TRBJ1-3; d_call: -; clone_size: -; cdr3_nt: TGTGCCAGCAGATCTACAGCGGGCGGTGGAAACACCATATATTTT; cdr3_aa: CASRSTAGGGNTIYF
v_call: TRBV9; j_call: TRBJ2-1; d_call: -; clone_size: -; cdr3_nt: TGTGCCAGCAGCGTAGCTCAACTAGTAAGCTCCTACAATGAGCAGTTCTTC; cdr3_aa: CASSVAQLVSSYNEQFF
v_call: TRBV7-8; j_call: TRBJ2-7; d_call: TRBD2; clone_size: -; cdr3_nt: TGTGCCAGCAGCATCGGGACTAGCTACGAGCAGTACTTC; cdr3_aa: CASSIGTSYEQYF
v_call: TRBV7-6; j_call: TRBJ1-6; d_call: -; clone_size: once; cdr3_nt: TGTGCCAGCAGCTTAGTTCCACAGGGAGAGAATTCACCCCTCCACTTT; cdr3_aa: CASSLVPQGENSPLHF
v_call: TRBV27; j_call: TRBJ2-7; d_call: TRBD2; clone_size: -; cdr3_nt: TGTGCCAGCAGTTTAACGCCGGGACTAGTTTACGAGCAGTACTTC; cdr3_aa: CASSLTPGLVYEQYF
v_call: TRBV5-5; j_call: TRBJ2-7; d_call: TRBD2; clone_size: -; cdr3_nt: TGTGCCAGCAGCTTGGTAGTTATGGCCGGACTAGCGGGCTCCTACGAGCAGTACTTC; cdr3_aa: CASSLVVMAGLAGSYEQYF
v_call: TRBV10-3; j_call: TRBJ2-7; d_call: TRBD2; clone_size: -; cdr3_nt: TGTGCCACTCAAGGGCTGCTAGCGGGAGACGACGAGCAGTACTTC; cdr3_aa: CATQGLLAGDDEQYF
v_call: TRBV29-1; j_call: TRBJ1-2; d_call: -; clone_size: -; cdr3_nt: TGCAGCGTTCAATGGACATACTATGGCTACACCTTC; cdr3_aa: CSVQWTYYGYTF
v_call: TRBV12-5; j_call: TRBJ1-1; d_call: -; clone_size: few; cdr3_nt: TGTGCTAGTGGTTCAATCCTGGTGGAGCTCGCACGCCCTGAAGCTTTCTTT; cdr3_aa: CASGSILVELARPEAFF
v_call: TRBV6-5; j_call: TRBJ2-7; d_call: TRBD1; clone_size: -; cdr3_nt: TGTGCCAGCAGCCCCATTAGGGGGCTCTACGAGCAGTACTTC; cdr3_aa: CASSPIRGLYEQYF
v_call: TRBV7-8; j_call: TRBJ2-7; d_call: -; clone_size: -; cdr3_nt: TGTGCCAGCAGCGCAACTACCGGGGGCTCCTACGAGCAGTACTTC; cdr3_aa: CASSATTGGSYEQYF
v_call: TRBV4-1; j_call: TRBJ1-1; d_call: -; clone_size: -; cdr3_nt: TGCGCCAGCAGCATCCTTGCGGTCTTTAGCAAAACTCGGAACACTGAAGCTTTCTTT; cdr3_aa: CASSILAVFSKTRNTEAFF
v_call: TRBV28; j_call: TRBJ2-3; d_call: -; clone_size: -; cdr3_nt: TGTGCCAGCAGTTCACTAGGACAGCCAGATACGCAGTATTTT; cdr3_aa: CASSSLGQPDTQYF
v_call: TRBV18; j_call: TRBJ1-4; d_call: -; clone_size: -; cdr3_nt: TGTGCCAGCTCACCACAACTCGATAGTGGTGCTGAAAAACTGTTTTTT; cdr3_aa: CASSPQLDSGAEKLFF
v_call: TRBV9; j_call: TRBJ1-5; d_call: TRBD1; clone_size: -; cdr3_nt: TGTGCCAGCAGCCAAGGGACAGCTAGCAATCAGCCCCAGCATTTT; cdr3_aa: CASSQGTASNQPQHF
v_call: TRBV18; j_call: TRBJ2-1; d_call: TRBD1; clone_size: -; cdr3_nt: TGTGCCAGCTCACCCCAGGGGGAATCTGGCAATGAGCAGTTCTTC; cdr3_aa: CASSPQGESGNEQFF
v_call: TRBV5-1; j_call: TRBJ2-3; d_call: TRBD2; clone_size: -; cdr3_nt: TGCGCCAGCAGTTCTGGACTAGCGGGGGGAACAGATACGCAGTATTTT; cdr3_aa: CASSSGLAGGTDTQYF
v_call: TRBV30; j_call: TRBJ2-3; d_call: TRBD2; clone_size: -; cdr3_nt: TGTGCCTGGAGTGTTCTAGCGGGAGGATGGGCAGATACGCAGTATTTT; cdr3_aa: CAWSVLAGGWADTQYF
v_call: TRBV4-1; j_call: TRBJ2-1; d_call: -; clone_size: few; cdr3_nt: TGCGCCAGCAGCCAAGGAGGGCAGGGGTACAATGAGCAGTTCTTC; cdr3_aa: CASSQGGQGYNEQFF
v_call: TRBV7-2; j_call: TRBJ2-1; d_call: -; clone_size: -; cdr3_nt: TGTGCCAGCAGCCCGGTCCGGTACAATGAGCAGTTCTTC; cdr3_aa: CASSPVRYNEQFF
v_call: TRBV7-2; j_call: TRBJ2-7; d_call: TRBD2; clone_size: few; cdr3_nt: TGTGCCAGCAGCTGGACTAGCGCGAGCTCCTACGAGCAGTACTTC; cdr3_aa: CASSWTSASSYEQYF
v_call: TRBV11-3; j_call: TRBJ2-5; d_call: TRBD1; clone_size: few; cdr3_nt: TGTGCCAGCAGCCCGGGGACAGGGAAAGAGACCCAGTACTTC; cdr3_aa: CASSPGTGKETQYF
v_call: TRBV28; j_call: TRBJ1-3; d_call: -; clone_size: -; cdr3_nt: TGTGCCAGCACCCGTGGTGGACAAAACACCATATATTTT; cdr3_aa: CASTRGGQNTIYF
v_call: TRBV5-6; j_call: TRBJ2-1; d_call: TRBD1; clone_size: -; cdr3_nt: TGTGCCAGCAGCGCCGGGACAGGGAGTGTCTATGAGCAGTTCTTC; cdr3_aa: CASSAGTGSVYEQFF
v_call: TRBV30; j_call: TRBJ1-4; d_call: TRBD1; clone_size: once; cdr3_nt: TGTGCCTGGAACGGACAGGTTACCGAAAAACTGTTTTTT; cdr3_aa: CAWNGQVTEKLFF
v_call: TRBV30; j_call: TRBJ1-2; d_call: -; clone_size: -; cdr3_nt: TGTGCCTGGAGTGGTAGCACCTATGGCTACACCTTC; cdr3_aa: CAWSGSTYGYTF
v_call: TRBV10-2; j_call: TRBJ2-7; d_call: -; clone_size: -; cdr3_nt: TGCGCCAGTGGCCCCGGGGACTACGAGCAGTACTTC; cdr3_aa: CASGPGDYEQYF
v_call: TRBV4-3; j_call: TRBJ1-5; d_call: TRBD1; clone_size: -; cdr3_nt: TGCGCCAGCAGCCAGCTGCAACAGGGGGCAGATAGCAATCAGCCCCAGCATTTT; cdr3_aa: CASSQLQQGADSNQPQHF
v_call: TRBV5-4; j_call: TRBJ2-3; d_call: TRBD1; clone_size: -; cdr3_nt: TGTGCCAGCAGCTCGAGGACAGGGTGGAGTACAGATACGCAGTATTTT; cdr3_aa: CASSSRTGWSTDTQYF
v_call: TRBV2; j_call: TRBJ1-5; d_call: -; clone_size: -; cdr3_nt: TGTGCCAGCAGAGGGGAGGTCAATCAGCCCCAGCATTTT; cdr3_aa: CASRGEVNQPQHF
v_call: TRBV6-5; j_call: TRBJ2-3; d_call: TRBD2; clone_size: -; cdr3_nt: TGTGCCAGCAGTTCAGGACTAGCGGGAGTTGGTACGCAGTATTTT; cdr3_aa: CASSSGLAGVGTQYF
v_call: TRBV7-6; j_call: TRBJ2-5; d_call: TRBD2; clone_size: few; cdr3_nt: TGTGCCAGCAGCTCCTACTATCCGGGGACTAGCCTCCAAGAGACCCAGTACTTC; cdr3_aa: CASSSYYPGTSLQETQYF
v_call: TRBV2; j_call: TRBJ2-7; d_call: -; clone_size: -; cdr3_nt: TGTGCCAGCAGTCGCCTAGCCTACTACGAGCAGTACTTC; cdr3_aa: CASSRLAYYEQYF
v_call: TRBV28; j_call: TRBJ2-2; d_call: -; clone_size: few; cdr3_nt: TGTGCCAGCAGTTTATTGGGTAGCGGTAACACCGGGGAGCTGTTTTTT; cdr3_aa: CASSLLGSGNTGELFF
v_call: TRBV11-2; j_call: TRBJ2-7; d_call: TRBD1; clone_size: once; cdr3_nt: TGTGCCAGCAGCTCGACAGGGGCCTCCTACGAGCAGTACTTC; cdr3_aa: CASSSTGASYEQYF
v_call: TRBV7-8; j_call: TRBJ1-5; d_call: -; clone_size: -; cdr3_nt: TGTGCCACACAGGGCGATAAGGCACGAAGCAATCAGCCCCAGCATTTT; cdr3_aa: CATQGDKARSNQPQHF
v_call: TRBV7-2; j_call: TRBJ2-7; d_call: TRBD1; clone_size: few; cdr3_nt: TGTGCCAGCAGCTTATGGACAGGGGGAACGTACGAGCAGTACTTC; cdr3_aa: CASSLWTGGTYEQYF
v_call: TRBV7-3; j_call: TRBJ2-1; d_call: TRBD1; clone_size: -; cdr3_nt: TGTGCCAGCAGCTTAAGGCAGGGGGCTCGTAATGAGCAGTTCTTC; cdr3_aa: CASSLRQGARNEQFF
v_call: TRBV5-4; j_call: TRBJ1-2; d_call: -; clone_size: -; cdr3_nt: TGTGCCAGCAGCGACCAAGGGGGCTATGGCTACACCTTC; cdr3_aa: CASSDQGGYGYTF
v_call: TRBV7-8; j_call: TRBJ2-4; d_call: TRBD1; clone_size: -; cdr3_nt: TGTGCCAGCAGCCAACTCCGCGCCAGGGGGCCGATAGCCAAAAACATTCAGTACTTC; cdr3_aa: CASSQLRARGPIAKNIQYF
v_call: TRBV7-3; j_call: TRBJ2-2; d_call: -; clone_size: -; cdr3_nt: TGTGCCAGCAGCTTTTCCTCGGGGAACACCGGGGAGCTGTTTTTT; cdr3_aa: CASSFSSGNTGELFF
v_call: TRBV15; j_call: TRBJ1-1; d_call: TRBD1; clone_size: -; cdr3_nt: TGTGCCACCAGCGGTCCCGGGACAGGGGCGGTAGGAGCTTTCTTT; cdr3_aa: CATSGPGTGAVGAFF
v_call: TRBV19; j_call: TRBJ2-3; d_call: -; clone_size: -; cdr3_nt: TGTGCCAGTACCCCCGTACGCGGTAGCACAGATACGCAGTATTTT; cdr3_aa: CASTPVRGSTDTQYF
v_call: TRBV5-1; j_call: TRBJ2-2; d_call: -; clone_size: -; cdr3_nt: TGCGCCAGCAGCTTGGATAGCGGTGGGTCCGGGGAGCTGTTTTTT; cdr3_aa: CASSLDSGGSGELFF
v_call: TRBV10-3; j_call: TRBJ1-4; d_call: TRBD1; clone_size: once; cdr3_nt: TGTGCCATCACCGACAGGGTAGACGAAAAACTGTTTTTT; cdr3_aa: CAITDRVDEKLFF
v_call: TRBV27; j_call: TRBJ1-5; d_call: -; clone_size: -; cdr3_nt: TGTGCCAGCAGTTTCCCGGGGAGCAATCAGCCCCAGCATTTT; cdr3_aa: CASSFPGSNQPQHF
v_call: TRBV19; j_call: TRBJ1-5; d_call: TRBD1; clone_size: -; cdr3_nt: TGTGCCAGTAGCCGCGGGACAGGTAATCAGCCCCAGCATTTT; cdr3_aa: CASSRGTGNQPQHF
v_call: TRBV29-1; j_call: TRBJ1-1; d_call: -; clone_size: -; cdr3_nt: TGCAGCATCCTCCACAATACAGGGAACACTGAAGCTTTCTTT; cdr3_aa: CSILHNTGNTEAFF